This T cell receptor beta chain derives from a study of blood T cell repertoires in COVID-19. Overall study: Specimens from acute and convalescent COVID-19 originated in the United States, Italy and Spain. In each case, the material was cDNA or gDNA derived from T cells, B-cell-depleted T cells, or PBMCs.

The CDR3 has 15 amino acids. The V gene lost 2 bases and the J gene lost 5 bases, with 15 bases spanning the gap. Germline V gene sequence: CDR1 KGHSH, CDR2 LQKENI. This clone is a singleton in its sample. Original data processing: Reference gene primers were amplified, and this amplification served to estimate nucleated cell counts. TCRdb keeps only in-frame clones here, not all; method: immunoSEQ multiplex PCR. The DNA was the basis for D and trimming; V, J and clone size are from that table. The table includes around 160,000 clones, roughly 90% detected once. The sequencing sample was made of peripheral blood. The genes are TRBV18 and TRBJ2-5; D may be TRBD2 (6 bases). The sequence came from a man aged 55 to 69 with active or convalescent COVID-19. CDR3 nucleotide sequence: TGTGCCAGCTCACCAGATAAGGATCGGGGGGAGACCCAGTACTTC. It yields the protein CASSPDKDRGETQYF. The whole variable domain, filled in from reference TRBV18 and TRBJ2-5, reads NAGVMQNPRHLVRRRGQEARLRCSPMKGHSHVYWYRQLPEEGLKFMVYLQKENIIDESGMPKERFSAEFPKEGPSILRIQQVVRGDSAAYFCASSPDKDRGETQYFGPGTRLLVL.